The TCR beta chain described here comes from a study of radiation and T cells in renal cell carcinoma. At the level of the study: Nephrectomy followed 15 Gy stereotactic body radiation by 4 weeks.

Time point meaning: baseline pretreatment blood. Treatment denoted: 15 Gy SBRT to primary tumor, nephrectomy 4 weeks later. As regards this clone: No antigen is known for it.

Regarding the study as a whole: Top tumor clonotypes rose in blood 2 weeks post-radiation, then contracted.

Using immunoSEQ multiplex PCR, the repertoire was profiled, and TCRdb retains in-frame clones only, with some absent. The data hold tens of thousands of clones, with roughly 84% observed a single time. This CDR3 is 17 amino acids long. V trimming: 3 bases; J trimming: 5 bases; junction bases outside the gene matches: 11. The germline CDR1 and CDR2 sequences are MGHRA and YSYEKL. This material consisted of blood, taken from a patient whose treatment included radiotherapy and nephrectomy. The source is a woman aged 70-85 years with renal cell carcinoma. This chain connects TRBV4-1 to TRBJ2-7; 12 positions match TRBD2. CDR3 sequence: CASSQRRLAGGFDEQYF. DNA for the CDR3: TGCGCCAGCAGCCAGAGGAGGCTAGCGGGAGGGTTCGACGAGCAGTACTTC.